This T cell receptor (beta chain) was sequenced for a study of blood T cell repertoires in COVID-19. At the level of the study: Samples representing acute and convalescent COVID-19 were sourced from the United States, Italy and Spain.

V dropped 2 bases and J dropped 4 bases, with 8 bases sitting between them. This CDR3 comprises 13 residues. CDR1 is MNHEY and CDR2 is SMNVEV in the germline V gene (reference sequence). Only in-frame clones appear in the TCRdb table, and some are missing; sequencing was by immunoSEQ multiplex PCR. Here the sample spans approximately 210,000 clones, approximately 90% being singletons. The TCR sequence derives from a woman aged 40 to 55 with acute or convalescent COVID-19. This chain uses TRBV27 with TRBJ1-1; D is possibly TRBD1 (5 bases). Sequencing was done on a sample of peripheral blood. This chain's CDR3 is CASSLTGTTEAFF. CDR3 coding DNA: TGTGCCAGCAGTTTAACAGGCACCACTGAAGCTTTCTTT.